The 9 T cell receptor beta chains given below trace back to one sample, sequenced in a study of cytomegalovirus exposure and HLA in healthy donors. PCR involved 60 Vbeta and 13 Jbeta primers. TCRdb's copy holds only in-frame clones and misses some; the assay was immunoSEQ multiplex PCR. The sample has approximately 110,000 clones. Specimen: PBMCs. The receptors here all came from a man aged 40-55 years in good health and CMV-seronegative.

The rearrangement links TRBV30 to TRBJ2-3; 8 bases map to TRBD2. The V segment lost 2 bases and the J segment 8 bases; nucleotides outside the gene matches: 6. The germline V gene encodes CDR1 GTSNPN and CDR2 SVGIG (reference sequence). This CDR3 is 13 amino acids long. CDR3 nucleotides: TGTGCCTGGAGTAAAGCGGGAGTCATTACGCAGTATTTT. This translates into CAWSKAGVITQYF.

The rearrangement uses TRBV5-1 and TRBJ2-2; tentatively, D is TRBD1 (5 bases). Trimming took off 7 bases at V and 4 bases at J, with 14 bases between the two ends. The CDR3 consists of 14 residues. Germline V gives CDR1 SGHRS, CDR2 YFSETQ. The CDR3 nucleotides read TGCGCCAGCCGGGTGGGGCTCCTCACCGGGGAGCTGTTTTTT. This translates into CASRVGLLTGELFF.

With regard to this clone: An end of the junction differs from the germline gene, which may be a read error. The chain joins TRBV4-3 to TRBJ1-2, with 9 positions matching TRBD1. The CDR3 extends over 16 amino acids. Germline CDR1 is LGHNA and CDR2 is YSLEER. CDR3 nucleotide sequence: TGCGCCAGCAGTCAAGATCCACAGGGGGCCCGTCGAGGCTACACCTTC. This gives the protein CASSQDPQGARRGYTF.

This sequence joins TRBV2 and TRBJ1-1; D ambiguous. Germline V lookup: CDR1 SNHLY, CDR2 FYNNEI. Trimming left V 5 bases short and J 4 bases short, with 11 bases between. The CDR3 totals 13 residues. CDR3 in DNA: TGTGCCAGCAGTCCAGGATTTCCCACTGAAGCTTTCTTT. Protein: CASSPGFPTEAFF.

The chain couples TRBV7-9 to TRBJ2-7; 11 bases are a match to TRBD2. Per the germline V gene, CDR1 is SEHNR and CDR2 is FQNEAQ (reference sequence). Trimming at V came to 4 bases and at J to 2 bases, leaving 16 bases not matched to a gene. This CDR3 comprises 19 residues. CDR3 sequence reads: CASSSRFSIAGGPPYEQYF. The CDR3 bases are TGTGCCAGCAGCTCACGCTTCAGTATAGCGGGAGGGCCGCCCTACGAGCAGTACTTC.

The chain couples TRBV11-3 to TRBJ2-2; 10 positions agree with TRBD1. After removal of 5 bases from V and 13 bases from J, the junction contained 10 bases not matched to a gene. The CDR3 runs 14 residues. From germline, CDR1 is SGHNT and CDR2 YENEEA. CDR3 coding DNA: TGTGCCAGCAGCATCCCCCGGGACAGGGGAGGGCTGTTTTTT. This sequence encodes CASSIPRDRGGLFF.

DNA for the CDR3: TGTGCCAGCAGCCCTTGGACTAGCGGGACCTCTCACGAGCAGTACTTC. It codes for CASSPWTSGTSHEQYF. The chain is built from TRBV11-2 and TRBJ2-7; 12 nucleotides agree with TRBD2. CDR3 length: 16 amino acids. Germline V lookup: CDR1 SGHAT, CDR2 FQNNGV. V lost 5 bases to trimming and J lost 5 bases; unmatched junction nucleotides: 10. The full variable domain, in which reference TRBV11-2 and TRBJ2-7 provide the parts outside the CDR3, is EAGVAQSPRYKIIEKRQSVAFWCNPISGHATLYWYQQILGQGPKLLIQFQNNGVVDDSQLPKDRFSAERLKGVDSTLKIQPAKLEDSAVYLCASSPWTSGTSHEQYFGPGTRLTVT.

The rearrangement joins TRBV11-2 to TRBJ2-2; perhaps TRBD2 as D (6 bases). This CDR3 region has 18 residues. V was cut by 1 base and J by 3 bases, with 18 bases left in between. CDR1 and CDR2 (germline): SGHAT, FQNNGV. CDR3 residues: CASSLVFPSVGYTGELFF. The DNA for the CDR3 is TGTGCCAGCAGCTTAGTTTTTCCTAGCGTCGGTTACACCGGGGAGCTGTTTTTT.

The rearrangement joins TRBV5-1 to TRBJ2-3, with D unresolved. Trimming cost V 0 bases and J 6 bases, with 5 bases left between them. The CDR3 is made up of 12 amino acids. Germline V gives CDR1 SGHRS, CDR2 YFSETQ. The CDR3 sequence is CASSLAHDTQYF. The CDR3 coding sequence is TGCGCCAGCAGCTTGGCACATGATACGCAGTATTTT.